The clone carrying this T cell receptor (beta chain) was recorded a few times. Its target is not known. This entry comes from a study of identical twins. Regarding the study as a whole: The study based its conclusions on cross-sectional statistical analysis and did not follow the same donors. Cord blood beta clonotypes present at high abundance carried fewer insertions; no such pattern appeared in memory repertoires. Monozygotic twins shared more out-of-frame TCR alpha than recombination models predicted.

With template switching, a universal primer site was added, and the cDNA carried unique molecular identifiers. TCRdb redid the calling of the 5' RACE reads with MiXCR, one entry per CDR3 protein. The table shows hundreds of thousands of distinct CDR3 sequences, with less than 10% occurring only once. The data were also submitted as part of a second study, on yellow fever vaccine responses in identical twins.

The sequenced sample consisted of PBMCs. The sequence came from a woman younger than 35 in good health.

CDR3 sequence: CATQLGTGQGRADTQYF. DNA of the CDR3: TGCGCCACTCAGCTTGGTACGGGACAGGGGAGGGCAGATACGCAGTATTTT. The chain recombines TRBV5-1 with TRBJ2-3; 10 positions match TRBD1. Germline values: CDR1 SGHRS, CDR2 YFSETQ. Trimming took 9 bases from V and 4 from J; bases not matched to a gene: 17. This CDR3 spans 17 amino acids.